The rows below give T cell receptor beta chains drawn from one sample of a study of CD8 T cells in Susac syndrome. Using its own MiXCR run on the immunoSEQ multiplex PCR reads, TCRdb lists one record per CDR3 protein. The profile shows 150,000 to 160,000 distinct CDR3 sequences, approximately 96% of them singletons. Sequences were obtained from CD8+ T cells from PBMCs. The receptors were sampled from a human donor with multiple sclerosis. Both conserved end residues are part of each CDR3. The D gene is left open where the match is weak. Size values are once, few and many counts, or a class for expanded clones, and some rows have none.

J gene,V gene,D gene,clone size,CDR3 protein,CDR3 DNA
TRBJ1-2,TRBV9,.,few,CASSVGFGYTF,TGTGCCAGCAGCGTAGGCTTTGGCTACACCTTC
TRBJ1-4,TRBV7-8,TRBD1,.,CASSFTGGGEKLFF,TGTGCCAGCAGCTTCACAGGGGGTGGTGAAAAACTGTTTTTT
TRBJ2-1,TRBV19,.,.,CASSFGLYNEQFF,TGTGCCAGTAGTTTCGGACTTTACAATGAGCAGTTCTTC
TRBJ2-5,TRBV7-9,.,.,CASSLVTSQETQYF,TGTGCCAGCAGCTTAGTAACGAGCCAAGAGACCCAGTACTTC
TRBJ2-5,TRBV29-1,.,.,CSVRLGLYAFKETQYF,TGCAGCGTTCGTCTCGGACTATACGCCTTTAAAGAGACCCAGTACTTC
TRBJ2-2,TRBV29-1,.,.,CSVGGGSTGELFF,TGCAGCGTTGGTGGGGGGAGTACCGGGGAGCTGTTTTTT
TRBJ1-2,TRBV7-9,.,.,CASSSAAPDGYTF,TGTGCCAGCAGCTCGGCCGCGCCGGATGGCTACACCTTC
TRBJ2-5,TRBV19,.,.,CASSRLISGTETQYF,TGTGCCAGTAGTAGACTCATTAGCGGAACAGAGACCCAGTACTTC
TRBJ2-7,TRBV13,TRBD1,once,CASRPQGQGMEQYF,TGTGCCAGCAGACCCCAGGGACAGGGGATGGAGCAGTACTTC
TRBJ2-7,TRBV15,TRBD1,.,CATSRDRTGGYEQYF,TGTGCCACCAGCAGAGATAGGACAGGGGGCTACGAGCAGTACTTC
TRBJ2-7,TRBV20-1,.,.,CSARERRSSYEQYF,TGCAGTGCTAGAGAGAGGAGGAGCTCCTACGAGCAGTACTTC
TRBJ2-3,TRBV9,.,.,CASSVAGRGPDTQYF,TGTGCCAGCAGCGTAGCGGGACGGGGCCCAGATACGCAGTATTTT
TRBJ2-7,TRBV27,TRBD1,few,CASSPGQGYEQYF,TGCGCCAGCAGCCCGGGACAGGGCTACGAGCAGTACTTC
TRBJ1-2,TRBV20-1,TRBD1,.,CSARDRGQGAKYGYTF,TGCAGTGCTAGAGATCGGGGACAGGGGGCTAAGTATGGCTACACCTTC
TRBJ2-4,TRBV20-1,TRBD2,.,CSARPRGSAKNIQYF,TGCAGTGCTAGACCGCGGGGGTCAGCCAAAAACATTCAGTACTTC
TRBJ2-5,TRBV11-3,.,.,CASSFWEWETQYF,TGTGCCAGCAGCTTCTGGGAATGGGAGACCCAGTACTTC
TRBJ2-1,TRBV2,.,.,CASPSYNEQFF,TGTGCCAGCCCCAGCTACAATGAGCAGTTCTTC
TRBJ2-1,TRBV20-1,.,.,CSAMDRRDDEQFF,TGCAGTGCGATGGACAGACGGGACGATGAGCAGTTCTTC
TRBJ2-1,TRBV5-4,.,once,CASSLDKGEQFF,TGTGCCAGCAGCTTGGATAAAGGGGAGCAGTTCTTC
TRBJ2-1,TRBV4-1,TRBD2,.,CASSQTQAGGLNEQFF,TGCGCCAGCAGCCAGACCCAAGCGGGGGGGCTCAATGAGCAGTTCTTC
TRBJ1-5,TRBV20-1,.,once,CSARDPPQGNGNQPQHF,TGCAGTGCTAGAGATCCCCCCCAGGGCAATGGCAATCAGCCCCAGCATTTT
TRBJ1-5,TRBV27,.,.,CASSRTVNSNQPQHF,TGTGCCAGCAGTAGAACGGTGAATAGCAATCAGCCCCAGCATTTT
TRBJ2-5,TRBV7-9,.,once,CASSSPTSETQYF,TGTGCCAGCAGCTCCCCTACCTCAGAGACCCAGTACTTC
TRBJ1-1,TRBV28,.,.,CASSPLPDSTEAFF,TGTGCCAGCAGTCCCCTCCCGGACAGCACTGAAGCTTTCTTT
TRBJ1-5,TRBV9,.,.,CASSVDWNQPQHF,TGTGCCAGCAGCGTAGACTGGAATCAGCCCCAGCATTTT
TRBJ2-1,TRBV12-3/TRBV12-4,.,.,CASSPDGNEQFF,TGTGCCAGCAGTCCCGACGGAAATGAGCAGTTCTTC
TRBJ2-2,TRBV20-1,.,.,CSASEENGELFF,TGCAGTGCTAGCGAGGAAAACGGGGAGCTGTTTTTT
TRBJ2-1,TRBV9,TRBD2,.,CASSVGGGPSNEQFF,TGTGCCAGCAGCGTAGGCGGGGGACCTAGTAATGAGCAGTTCTTC
TRBJ2-2,TRBV7-7,.,.,CASSPHGAANTGELFF,TGTGCTAGCAGCCCCCACGGGGCAGCCAACACCGGGGAGCTGTTTTTT
TRBJ2-1,TRBV10-3,TRBD2,.,CAIRLSGDNNEQFF,TGTGCCATCAGACTTAGCGGGGACAACAATGAGCAGTTCTTC
TRBJ2-7,TRBV20-1,TRBD1,.,CSAPRGGRSREQYF,TGCAGTGCCCCTCGAGGGGGCCGGTCTCGCGAGCAGTACTTC
TRBJ2-7,TRBV13,.,.,CASSVTGTNSYEQYF,TGTGCCAGCAGCGTCACCGGGACCAACTCCTACGAGCAGTACTTC